The rows below give T cell receptor beta chains drawn from one sample of a study of T cells in Graves' hyperthyroidism and ophthalmopathy. Using its own MiXCR run on the multiplex PCR reads, TCRdb lists one record per CDR3 protein. Of some 370,000 distinct CDR3 sequences listed, about 18% are singletons. Sequenced sample: blood. The receptor set was obtained from a woman under 40 with Graves' hyperthyroidism that later progressed to Graves' ophthalmopathy. Both conserved end residues are part of each CDR3. Expanded clones are given a class, and other clones once, few, many or no size at all.

V: TRBV19; J: TRBJ1-5; length: 15; size: -; CDR3: CASHGTARSTQPQHF
V: TRBV13; J: TRBJ1-5; length: 14; size: few; CDR3: CASSFAGGNQPQHF
V: TRBV6-1; J: TRBJ2-6; length: 15; size: -; CDR3: CASSMSPRWANVLTF
V: TRBV10-3; J: TRBJ2-5; length: 14; size: many; CDR3: CASSWGADGETQYF
V: TRBV20-1; J: TRBJ2-7; length: 14; size: -; CDR3: CSAKRPGSIEEQYF
V: TRBV27; J: TRBJ2-3; length: 16; size: -; CDR3: CASSLWIGGVTDTQYF
V: TRBV5-5; J: TRBJ2-3; length: 15; size: many; CDR3: CASRQFLGDTDTQYF
V: TRBV30; J: TRBJ1-2; length: 15; size: -; CDR3: CAWSKGASFNYGYTF
V: TRBV5-1; J: TRBJ1-4; length: 17; size: -; CDR3: CASSLAGQYATNEKLFF
V: TRBV2; J: TRBJ2-1; length: 15; size: -; CDR3: CASSERGPQGNEQFF
V: TRBV29-1; J: TRBJ2-7; length: 14; size: few; CDR3: CSVDGGTESYEQYF
V: TRBV2; J: TRBJ2-3; length: 15; size: -; CDR3: CATPRPEGRTDTQYF
V: TRBV15; J: TRBJ2-1; length: 16; size: few; CDR3: CATSRVRLAGDNEQFF
V: TRBV6-2/TRBV6-3; J: TRBJ2-2; length: 13; size: -; CDR3: CASTHSVAGELFF
V: TRBV6-1; J: TRBJ1-4; length: 15; size: few; CDR3: CASSEARGGIEKLFF
V: TRBV19; J: TRBJ2-2; length: 16; size: -; CDR3: CASSMLLAVNTGELFF
V: TRBV28; J: TRBJ2-3; length: 19; size: -; CDR3: CASSSSWKERDRGRDTQYF
V: TRBV5-5; J: TRBJ2-7; length: 15; size: few; CDR3: CASSYQRDRTYEQYF
V: TRBV18; J: TRBJ1-1; length: 16; size: -; CDR3: CASSLYRTGDNTEAFF
V: TRBV30; J: TRBJ1-5; length: 15; size: many; CDR3: CAWTSDRGSNQPQHF
V: TRBV7-9; J: TRBJ1-2; length: 15; size: -; CDR3: CASSLEMTGTYGYTF
V: TRBV28; J: TRBJ1-4; length: 12; size: few; CDR3: CASSTNREKLFF
V: TRBV5-5; J: TRBJ2-7; length: 15; size: few; CDR3: CASRTPGPKDYEQYF
V: TRBV15; J: TRBJ2-3; length: 17; size: -; CDR3: CATSRDLAGGPKDTQYF
V: TRBV9; J: TRBJ2-7; length: 13; size: -; CDR3: CASSAPQGREQYF
V: TRBV5-1; J: TRBJ2-1; length: 14; size: few; CDR3: CASSSEYRGNEQFF
V: TRBV7-8; J: TRBJ1-1; length: 15; size: -; CDR3: CASTTAPWGRTEAFF
V: TRBV15; J: TRBJ2-5; length: 14; size: many; CDR3: CATSRDMGQETQYF
V: TRBV29-1; J: TRBJ2-2; length: 13; size: many; CDR3: CSVNRRGTGELFF